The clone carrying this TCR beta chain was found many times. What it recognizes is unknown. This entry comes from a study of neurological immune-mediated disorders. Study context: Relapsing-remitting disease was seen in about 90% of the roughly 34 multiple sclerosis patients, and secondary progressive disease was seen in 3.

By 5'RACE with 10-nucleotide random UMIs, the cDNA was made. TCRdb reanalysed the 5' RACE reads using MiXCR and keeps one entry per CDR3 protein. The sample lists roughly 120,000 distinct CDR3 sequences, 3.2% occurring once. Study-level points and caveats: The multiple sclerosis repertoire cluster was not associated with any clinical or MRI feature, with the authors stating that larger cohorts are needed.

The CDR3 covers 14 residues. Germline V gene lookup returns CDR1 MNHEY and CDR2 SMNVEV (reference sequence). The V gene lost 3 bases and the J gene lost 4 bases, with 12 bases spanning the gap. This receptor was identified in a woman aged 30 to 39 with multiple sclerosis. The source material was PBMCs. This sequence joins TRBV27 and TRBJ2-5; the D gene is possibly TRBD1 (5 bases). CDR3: CASSLGQGGETQYF. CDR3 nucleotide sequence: TGTGCCAGCAGTTTGGGGCAGGGTGGAGAGACCCAGTACTTC.